A single sample gave rise to the 19 T cell receptor beta chains below, sequenced in a study of blood T cell repertoires in COVID-19. The table came from immunoSEQ multiplex PCR; TCRdb's copy has only in-frame clones and leaves some out. The sample carries over 60,000 clones, around four fifths recorded once. Material: peripheral blood. These receptors came from a human donor in a cohort sampled during active COVID-19.

The chain recombines TRBV6-4 with TRBJ2-6, with D possibly TRBD2 on 5 matching bases. CDR3 length: 16 residues. Trimming pared 3 bases from V and 1 base from J, leaving 10 bases between. The germline V gene encodes CDR1 MRHNA and CDR2 SNTAGT. This CDR3 reads CASSESTRSGANVLTF. The CDR3 DNA is TGTGCCAGCAGTGAGTCAACTAGGTCTGGGGCCAACGTCCTGACTTTC.

The V gene is TRBV28, the J gene TRBJ1-5; the match to TRBD1 covers 8 bases. V lost 7 bases, J lost 4 bases, and 9 bases stayed unmatched. This CDR3 comprises 15 residues. In germline, CDR1 is MDHEN, CDR2 SYDVKM. This CDR3 reads CASKAWDRTNQPQHF. The CDR3 DNA reads TGTGCCAGCAAAGCTTGGGACAGGACGAATCAGCCCCAGCATTTT. Looking up the rest from reference TRBV28 and TRBJ1-5 gives the full variable domain: DVKVTQSSRYLVKRTGEKVFLECVQDMDHENMFWYRQDPGLGLRLIYFSYDVKMKEKGDIPEGYSVSREKKERFSLILESASTNQTSMYLCASKAWDRTNQPQHFGDGTRLSIL.

This rearrangement joins TRBV27 to TRBJ1-6; 10 nucleotides match TRBD1. The CDR3 sequence is 16 residues long. Looked up from germline, CDR1 is MNHEY and CDR2 is SMNVEV (reference sequence). After removal of 1 base from V and 7 bases from J, the junction contained 4 bases not matched to a gene. The CDR3 loop is CASSLFGTGENSPLHF. CDR3 coding DNA: TGTGCCAGCAGTTTATTTGGGACAGGGGAAAATTCACCCCTCCACTTT.

The genes are TRBV27 and TRBJ1-1, with D maybe TRBD1 (5 bases). The CDR3 is 17 amino acids. With 4 bases removed from V and 2 bases from J, the gap between germline ends came to 20 bases. Germline V gene sequence: CDR1 MNHEY, CDR2 SMNVEV (reference sequence). CDR3 protein: CASSSPHAGQGNTEAFF. The DNA for the CDR3 is TGTGCCAGCAGTTCCCCCCACGCCGGCCAGGGTAACACTGAAGCTTTCTTT.

The chain links TRBV29-1 to TRBJ1-1, with TRBD1 matching 10 bases. Germline V gives CDR1 SQVTM, CDR2 ANQGSEA. This CDR3 spans 15 amino acids. With 5 bases clipped from V and 3 bases from J, the junction kept 9 bases outside the gene matches. CDR3 sequence reads: CSVTGRQGADTEAFF. CDR3 DNA: TGCAGCGTTACCGGGCGACAGGGGGCGGACACTGAAGCTTTCTTT.

The chain joins TRBV7-9 to TRBJ1-1; D call uncertain. The CDR3 extends over 13 amino acids. Per germline, CDR1 SEHNR and CDR2 FQNEAQ (reference sequence). V was cut by 5 bases and J by 0 bases, with 7 bases left in between. CDR3 nucleotides: TGTGCCAGCAGCGTAAACTTGAACACTGAAGCTTTCTTT. Translating it yields CASSVNLNTEAFF.

This clone has a single count. The gene calls are TRBV6-5 and TRBJ1-1, with 7 bases matching TRBD1. V shed 0 bases and J 5 bases; nucleotides not matched to a gene: 3. The CDR3 loop spans 14 amino acids. Germline assignment: CDR1 MNHEY and CDR2 SVGAGI. The CDR3 region has the DNA TGTGCCAGCAGTTACTCGCCAGGGGGGACTGAAGCTTTCTTT. Amino acids: CASSYSPGGTEAFF.

This chain links TRBV6-1 with TRBJ1-2; weak D call: TRBD1 (5 bases). Germline V gene data show CDR1 as MNHNS and CDR2 as SASEGT. With 1 base removed from V and 3 bases from J, the gap between germline ends came to 15 bases. The CDR3 contains 16 residues. The CDR3 DNA follows: TGTGCCAGCAGTGAAGGGGGCAGGCCGCCACACTATGGCTACACCTTC. It specifies CASSEGGRPPHYGYTF.

This clone occurred a few times. This chain links TRBV7-9 with TRBJ2-7, with D possibly matching TRBD1 (6 bases). Trimming removed 6 bases from V and 3 bases from J, with 12 bases in between. This CDR3 spans 13 amino acids. Germline CDR1 reads SEHNR; CDR2 reads FQNEAQ (reference sequence). CDR3: CASSYRVGYEQYF. The CDR3 DNA sequence: TGTGCCAGCAGTTACAGGGTTGGCTACGAGCAGTACTTC. Together with reference TRBV7-9 and TRBJ2-7, the CDR3 gives the full variable domain: DTGVSQNPRHKITKRGQNVTFRCDPISEHNRLYWYRQTLGQGPEFLTYFQNEAQLEKSRLLSDRFSAERPKGSFSTLEIQRTEQGDSAMYLCASSYRVGYEQYFGPGTRLTVT.

The gene calls are TRBV24-1 and TRBJ2-4; D possibly corresponds to TRBD1 (5 bases). Deletions cut 4 bases from V and 8 bases from J, with 14 bases between. In germline, CDR1 is KGHDR, CDR2 SFDVKD. The CDR3 spans 14 residues. The CDR3 DNA sequence: TGTGCCACCAGTGACCCCGGCCAGGGTGACATTCAGTACTTC. As protein: CATSDPGQGDIQYF.

CDR3 nucleotide sequence: TGCGCCAGCAGCTCACAGGGGTGGGACACTGAAGCTTTCTTT. Protein sequence: CASSSQGWDTEAFF. The J gene is TRBJ1-1, the V gene TRBV5-1, with 7 bases aligning to TRBD1. V dropped 3 bases and J dropped 3; count of bases not matched to a gene: 5. The CDR3 loop spans 14 amino acids. Germline V gives CDR1 SGHRS, CDR2 YFSETQ.

The chain is built from TRBV12-5 and TRBJ2-7, with TRBD2 matching 12 bases. CDR3 length: 16 residues. V lost 3 bases and J lost 2; bases outside the gene matches: 5. Germline CDR1 and CDR2: LGHNT and FRNRAP. Written as DNA, the CDR3 is TGTGCTAGTGGTTTTGGGCTAGCGGGAGGGCCCTACGAGCAGTACTTC. Translated, it gives CASGFGLAGGPYEQYF.

This clone is a singleton in its sample. The chain joins TRBV19 to TRBJ1-1; 8 bases agree with TRBD1. The V gene's germline CDR1 is LNHDA and CDR2 SQIVND (reference sequence). CDR3 length: 15 residues. V was pared by 2 bases and J by 5 bases, with 7 bases of the junction left unmatched. CDR3 sequence: CASSITGGMRTEAFF. The CDR3 DNA sequence: TGTGCCAGTAGTATAACAGGGGGAATGAGGACTGAAGCTTTCTTT. The complete variable domain, with remaining parts taken from reference TRBV19 and TRBJ1-1, reads DGGITQSPKYLFRKEGQNVTLSCEQNLNHDAMYWYRQDPGQGLRLIYYSQIVNDFQKGDIAEGYSVSREKKESFPLTVTSAQKNPTAFYLCASSITGGMRTEAFFGQGTRLTVV.

This clone was counted once. The chain is built from TRBV4-1 and TRBJ1-6; D remains unclear. The CDR3 has 16 amino acids. Germline V gene lookup returns CDR1 MGHRA and CDR2 YSYEKL. With 2 bases removed from V and 0 bases from J, the gap between germline ends came to 8 bases. The CDR3 region has the DNA TGCGCCAGCAGCCAATCCGAGAGCTCCTATAATTCACCCCTCCACTTT. Amino acid sequence: CASSQSESSYNSPLHF.

V and J are TRBV20-1 and TRBJ2-7; D gene uncertain. The CDR3 is made up of 11 amino acids. V dropped 0 bases and J dropped 7 bases, with 7 bases sitting between them. Germline CDR1 DFQATT, CDR2 SNEGSKA (reference sequence). The CDR3 sequence is CSARELLEQYF. CDR3 nucleotide sequence: TGCAGTGCTAGAGAGCTACTTGAGCAGTACTTC.

This sequence joins TRBV4-1 and TRBJ2-7; D is possibly TRBD1 (5 bases). V lost 0 bases and J 4 bases, leaving 7 bases between the germline ends. The CDR3 contains 13 residues. Per the germline V gene, CDR1 is MGHRA and CDR2 is YSYEKL. Written as DNA, the CDR3 is TGCGCCAGCAGCCAAGAGACAGAATACGAGCAGTACTTC. Translating it yields CASSQETEYEQYF.

The chain uses TRBV27 and TRBJ2-1, with 8 nucleotides matching TRBD1. CDR1 and CDR2 from the germline V gene are MNHEY and SMNVEV (reference sequence). V dropped 7 bases and J dropped 2; count of bases not matched to a gene: 10. This CDR3 has 16 amino acids. The CDR3 sequence: CASTPWTGQAYNEQFF. CDR3 DNA sequence: TGTGCCAGCACCCCCTGGACAGGGCAAGCCTACAATGAGCAGTTCTTC.

This sequence joins TRBV5-1 and TRBJ2-3; the match to TRBD1 covers 7 bases. The CDR3 runs 17 residues. J gave up 1 base and V 0 bases, and 8 bases lay outside the gene matches. Germline assignment: CDR1 SGHRS and CDR2 YFSETQ. In DNA form, the CDR3 reads TGCGCCAGCAGCTTGGTCCCCCGGGACAGACGCACAGATACGCAGTATTTT. Translating gives CASSLVPRDRRTDTQYF.

The chain is built from TRBV28 and TRBJ1-1; D not certain. V lost 6 bases and J 4 bases, leaving 9 bases between the germline ends. CDR1 is MDHEN and CDR2 is SYDVKM in the germline V gene. The CDR3 consists of 12 residues. CDR3 sequence reads: CASSFPVTEAFF. The CDR3 coding sequence is TGTGCCAGCAGCTTCCCCGTCACTGAAGCTTTCTTT.